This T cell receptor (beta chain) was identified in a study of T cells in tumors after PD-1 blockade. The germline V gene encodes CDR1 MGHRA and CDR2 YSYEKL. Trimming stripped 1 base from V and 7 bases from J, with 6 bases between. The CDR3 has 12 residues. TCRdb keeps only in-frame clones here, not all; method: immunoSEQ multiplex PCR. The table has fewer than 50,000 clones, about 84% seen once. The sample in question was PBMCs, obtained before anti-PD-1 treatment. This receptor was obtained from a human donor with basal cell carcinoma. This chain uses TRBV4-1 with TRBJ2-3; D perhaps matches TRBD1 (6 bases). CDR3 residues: CASSQGGHTQYF. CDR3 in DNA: TGCGCCAGCAGCCAAGGGGGGCATACGCAGTATTTT.